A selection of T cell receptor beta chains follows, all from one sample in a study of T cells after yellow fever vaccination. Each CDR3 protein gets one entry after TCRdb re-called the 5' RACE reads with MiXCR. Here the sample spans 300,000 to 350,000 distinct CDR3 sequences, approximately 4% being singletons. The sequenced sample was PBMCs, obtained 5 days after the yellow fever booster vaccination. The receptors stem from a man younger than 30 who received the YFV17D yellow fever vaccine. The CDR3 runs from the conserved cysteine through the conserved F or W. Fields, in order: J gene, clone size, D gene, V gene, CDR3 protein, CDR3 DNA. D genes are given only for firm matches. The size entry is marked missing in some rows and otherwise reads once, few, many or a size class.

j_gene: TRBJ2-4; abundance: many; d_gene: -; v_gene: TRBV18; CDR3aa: CASSPGGGDIQYF; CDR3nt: TGTGCCAGCTCACCGGGGGGTGGAGACATTCAGTACTTC
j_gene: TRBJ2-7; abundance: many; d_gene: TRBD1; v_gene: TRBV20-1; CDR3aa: CSARGTGEKANLEQYF; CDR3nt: TGCAGTGCTAGAGGGACAGGGGAAAAGGCCAACCTCGAGCAGTACTTC
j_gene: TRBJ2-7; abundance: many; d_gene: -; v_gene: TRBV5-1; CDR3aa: CASQEQGYEQYF; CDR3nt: TGCGCCAGTCAAGAACAGGGCTACGAGCAGTACTTC
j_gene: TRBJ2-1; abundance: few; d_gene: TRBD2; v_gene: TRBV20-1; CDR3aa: CSATPTSGGTGNEQFF; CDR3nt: TGCAGTGCTACCCCGACTAGCGGGGGGACCGGGAATGAGCAGTTCTTC
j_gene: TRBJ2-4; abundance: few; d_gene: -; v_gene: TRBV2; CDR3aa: CASSGWTQNIQYF; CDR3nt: TGTGCCAGCAGTGGCTGGACACAAAACATTCAGTACTTC
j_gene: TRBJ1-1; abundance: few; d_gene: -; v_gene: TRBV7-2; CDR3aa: CASRSSGYTEAFF; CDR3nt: TGTGCCAGCAGGTCCTCAGGGTACACTGAAGCTTTCTTT
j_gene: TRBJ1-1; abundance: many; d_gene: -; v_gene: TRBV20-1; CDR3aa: CGTSGPLNTEAFF; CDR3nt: TGCGGAACTTCAGGGCCCCTGAACACTGAAGCTTTCTTT
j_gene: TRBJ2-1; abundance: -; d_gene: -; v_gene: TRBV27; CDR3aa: CASSLSGGAINEQFF; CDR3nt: TGTGCCAGCAGTTTATCGGGGGGGGCTATCAATGAGCAGTTCTTC
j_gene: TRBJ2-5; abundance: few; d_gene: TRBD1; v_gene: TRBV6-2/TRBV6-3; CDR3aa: CASSPLMRQGGETQYF; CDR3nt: TGTGCCAGCAGTCCCCTGATGAGACAGGGCGGGGAGACCCAGTACTTC
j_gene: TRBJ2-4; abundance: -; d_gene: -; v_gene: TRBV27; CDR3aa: CASSFRGQNIQYF; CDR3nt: TGTGCCAGCAGTTTCCGGGGTCAAAACATTCAGTACTTC
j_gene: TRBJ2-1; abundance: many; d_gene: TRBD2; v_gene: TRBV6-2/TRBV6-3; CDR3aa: CASSEAGGRKFF; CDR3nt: TGTGCCAGCAGTGAAGCGGGGGGACGGAAATTCTTC
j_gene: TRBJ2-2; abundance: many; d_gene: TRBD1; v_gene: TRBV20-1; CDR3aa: CSARRVGQGRTGELFF; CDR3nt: TGCAGTGCCAGAAGGGTCGGACAGGGACGCACCGGGGAGCTGTTTTTT